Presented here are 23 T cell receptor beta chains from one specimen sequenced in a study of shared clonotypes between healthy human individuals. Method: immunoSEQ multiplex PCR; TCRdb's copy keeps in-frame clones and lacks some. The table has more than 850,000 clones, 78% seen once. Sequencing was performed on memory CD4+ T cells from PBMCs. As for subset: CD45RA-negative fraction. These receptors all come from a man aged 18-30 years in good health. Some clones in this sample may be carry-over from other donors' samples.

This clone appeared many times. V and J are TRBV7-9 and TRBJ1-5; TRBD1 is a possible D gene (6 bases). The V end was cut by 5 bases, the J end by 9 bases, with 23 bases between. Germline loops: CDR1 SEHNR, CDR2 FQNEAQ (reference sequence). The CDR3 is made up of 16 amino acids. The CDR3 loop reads CASSASRDTQMGPQHF. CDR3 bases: TGTGCCAGCAGCGCAAGCCGGGACACCCAAATGGGGCCCCAGCATTTT.

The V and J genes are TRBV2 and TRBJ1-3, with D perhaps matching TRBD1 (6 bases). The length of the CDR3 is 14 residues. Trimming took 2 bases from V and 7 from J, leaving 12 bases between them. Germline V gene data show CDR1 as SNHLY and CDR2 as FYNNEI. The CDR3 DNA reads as TGTGCCAGCAGTGAACTGCAGGGGAGTAACACCATATATTTT. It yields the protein CASSELQGSNTIYF.

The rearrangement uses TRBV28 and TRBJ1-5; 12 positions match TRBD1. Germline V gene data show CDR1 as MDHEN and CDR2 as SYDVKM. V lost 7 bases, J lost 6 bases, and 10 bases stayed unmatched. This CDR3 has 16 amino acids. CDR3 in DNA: TGTGCCAGCACAAGACCGGGACAGGGGGCGCCTCAGCCCCAGCATTTT. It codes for CASTRPGQGAPQPQHF.

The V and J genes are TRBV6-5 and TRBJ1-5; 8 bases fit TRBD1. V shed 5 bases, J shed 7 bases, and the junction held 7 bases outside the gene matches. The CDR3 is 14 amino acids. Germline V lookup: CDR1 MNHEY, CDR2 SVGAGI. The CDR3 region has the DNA TGTGCCAGCAGTCCTCAGGGGGCAGGGCAGCCCCAGCATTTT. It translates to CASSPQGAGQPQHF.

CDR3 in amino acids: CASSASGGTDTQYF. In nucleotides, the CDR3 is TGCGCCAGCAGCGCATCCGGGGGCACAGATACGCAGTATTTT. The rearrangement uses TRBV5-1 and TRBJ2-3; tentatively, D is TRBD2 (5 bases). Per the germline V gene, CDR1 is SGHRS and CDR2 is YFSETQ. V gave up 4 bases and J gave up 1 base, with 10 bases separating them. The CDR3 totals 14 residues.

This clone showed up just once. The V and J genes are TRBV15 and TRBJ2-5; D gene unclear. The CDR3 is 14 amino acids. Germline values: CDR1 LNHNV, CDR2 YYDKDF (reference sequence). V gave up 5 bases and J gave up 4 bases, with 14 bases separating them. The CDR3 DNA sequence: TGTGCCACCAGCGGATGGCTAGGCTCAGAGACCCAGTACTTC. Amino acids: CATSGWLGSETQYF.

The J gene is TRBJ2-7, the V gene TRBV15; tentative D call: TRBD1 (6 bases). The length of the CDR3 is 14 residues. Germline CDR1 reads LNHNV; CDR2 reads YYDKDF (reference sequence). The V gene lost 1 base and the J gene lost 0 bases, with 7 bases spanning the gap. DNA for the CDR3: TGTGCCACCAGCAGAGGGGACACCTCCTACGAGCAGTACTTC. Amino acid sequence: CATSRGDTSYEQYF.

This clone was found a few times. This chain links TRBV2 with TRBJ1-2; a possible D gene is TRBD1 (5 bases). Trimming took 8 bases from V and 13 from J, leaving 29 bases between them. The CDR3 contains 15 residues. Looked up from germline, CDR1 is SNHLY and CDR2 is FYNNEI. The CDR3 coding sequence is TGTGCCAGCGGGATGAGAAATACTTTTGGGGGGAGATGCACCTTC. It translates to CASGMRNTFGGRCTF.

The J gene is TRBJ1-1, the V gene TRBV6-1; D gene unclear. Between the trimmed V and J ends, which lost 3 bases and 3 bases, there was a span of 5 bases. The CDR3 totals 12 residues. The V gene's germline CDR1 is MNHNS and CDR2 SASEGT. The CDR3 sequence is CASSDGYTEAFF. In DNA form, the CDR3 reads TGTGCCAGCAGTGACGGCTACACTGAAGCTTTCTTT.

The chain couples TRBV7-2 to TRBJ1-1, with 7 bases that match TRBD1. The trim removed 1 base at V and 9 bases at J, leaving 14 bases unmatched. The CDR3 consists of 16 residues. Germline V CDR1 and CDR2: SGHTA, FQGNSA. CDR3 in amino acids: CASSLVGEHRGAQAFF. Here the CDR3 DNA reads TGTGCCAGCAGCTTAGTAGGGGAACACAGGGGCGCACAAGCTTTCTTT.

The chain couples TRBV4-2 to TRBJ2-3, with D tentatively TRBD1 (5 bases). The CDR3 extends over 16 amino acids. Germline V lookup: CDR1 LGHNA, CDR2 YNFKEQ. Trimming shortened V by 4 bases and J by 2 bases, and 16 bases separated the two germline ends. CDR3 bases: TGTGCCAGCAGCCCATCCAGTGACAGAGCCACAGATACGCAGTATTTT. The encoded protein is CASSPSSDRATDTQYF.

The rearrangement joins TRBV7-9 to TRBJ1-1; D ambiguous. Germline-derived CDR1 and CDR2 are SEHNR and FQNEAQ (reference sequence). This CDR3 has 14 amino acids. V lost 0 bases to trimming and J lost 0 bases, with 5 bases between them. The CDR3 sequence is CASSLAPMNTEAFF. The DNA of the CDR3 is TGTGCCAGCAGCTTAGCACCGATGAACACTGAAGCTTTCTTT. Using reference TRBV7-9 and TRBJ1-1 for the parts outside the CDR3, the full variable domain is DTGVSQNPRHKITKRGQNVTFRCDPISEHNRLYWYRQTLGQGPEFLTYFQNEAQLEKSRLLSDRFSAERPKGSFSTLEIQRTEQGDSAMYLCASSLAPMNTEAFFGQGTRLTVV.

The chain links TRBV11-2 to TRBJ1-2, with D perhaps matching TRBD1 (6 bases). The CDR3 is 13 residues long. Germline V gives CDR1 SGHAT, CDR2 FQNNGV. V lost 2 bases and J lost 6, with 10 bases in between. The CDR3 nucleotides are TGTGCCAGCAGCTTAAGACAGGTTGATGGCTACACCTTC. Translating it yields CASSLRQVDGYTF.

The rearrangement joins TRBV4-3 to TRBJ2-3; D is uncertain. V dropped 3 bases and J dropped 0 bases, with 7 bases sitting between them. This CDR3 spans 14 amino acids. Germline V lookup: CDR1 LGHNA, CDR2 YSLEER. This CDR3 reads CASSHLGSTDTQYF. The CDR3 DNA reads TGCGCCAGCAGCCATTTAGGGAGCACAGATACGCAGTATTTT.

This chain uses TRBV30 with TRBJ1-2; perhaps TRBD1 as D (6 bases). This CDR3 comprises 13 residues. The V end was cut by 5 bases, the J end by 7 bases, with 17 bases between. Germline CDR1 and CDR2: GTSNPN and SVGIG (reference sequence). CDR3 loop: CAWGTGTIAGYTF. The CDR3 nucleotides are TGTGCCTGGGGAACCGGGACAATCGCTGGCTACACCTTC. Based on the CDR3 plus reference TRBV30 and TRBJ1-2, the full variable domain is SQTIHQWPATLVQPVGSPLSLECTVEGTSNPNLYWYRQAAGRGLQLLFYSVGIGQISSEVPQNLSASRPQDRQFILSSKKLLLSDSGFYLCAWGTGTIAGYTFGSGTRLTVV.

The CDR3 loop is CATAEYGNQPQHF. The CDR3 coding sequence is TGTGCCACCGCCGAGTACGGCAATCAGCCCCAGCATTTT. The V and J genes are TRBV10-3 and TRBJ1-5, with D uncertain. CDR3 length: 13 residues. Germline-derived CDR1 and CDR2 are ENHRY and SYGVKD. Between the trimmed V and J ends, which lost 10 bases and 2 bases, there was a span of 12 bases.

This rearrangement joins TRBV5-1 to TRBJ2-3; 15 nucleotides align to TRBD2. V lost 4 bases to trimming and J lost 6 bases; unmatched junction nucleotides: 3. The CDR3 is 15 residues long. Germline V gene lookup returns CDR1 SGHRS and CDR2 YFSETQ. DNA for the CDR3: TGCGCCAGCAGCGTTGGGACTAGCGGGAGGGATACGCAGTATTTT. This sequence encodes CASSVGTSGRDTQYF.

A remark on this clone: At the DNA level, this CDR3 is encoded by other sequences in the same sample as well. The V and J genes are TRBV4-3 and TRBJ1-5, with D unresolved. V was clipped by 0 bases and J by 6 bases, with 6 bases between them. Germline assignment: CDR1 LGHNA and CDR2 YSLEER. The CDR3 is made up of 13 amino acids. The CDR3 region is CASSQDRGQPQHF. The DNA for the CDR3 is TGCGCCAGCAGCCAAGATCGGGGTCAGCCCCAGCATTTT.

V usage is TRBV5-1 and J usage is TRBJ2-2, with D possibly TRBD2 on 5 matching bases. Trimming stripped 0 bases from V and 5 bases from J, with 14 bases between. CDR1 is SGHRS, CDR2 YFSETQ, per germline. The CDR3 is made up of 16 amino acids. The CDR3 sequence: CASSLGGMDGTGELFF. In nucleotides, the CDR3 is TGCGCCAGCAGCTTGGGAGGGATGGATGGAACCGGGGAGCTGTTTTTT. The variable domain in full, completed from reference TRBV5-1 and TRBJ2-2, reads KAGVTQTPRYLIKTRGQQVTLSCSPISGHRSVSWYQQTPGQGLQFLFEYFSETQRNKGNFPGRFSGRQFSNSRSEMNVSTLELGDSALYLCASSLGGMDGTGELFFGEGSRLTVL.

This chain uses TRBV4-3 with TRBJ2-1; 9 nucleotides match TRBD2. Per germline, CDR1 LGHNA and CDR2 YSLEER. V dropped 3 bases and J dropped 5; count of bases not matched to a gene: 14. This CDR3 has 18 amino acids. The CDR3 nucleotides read TGCGCCAGCAGCCAGCGAGCGGCTCTAGCGGGGTCGGACAATGAGCAGTTCTTC. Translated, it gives CASSQRAALAGSDNEQFF.

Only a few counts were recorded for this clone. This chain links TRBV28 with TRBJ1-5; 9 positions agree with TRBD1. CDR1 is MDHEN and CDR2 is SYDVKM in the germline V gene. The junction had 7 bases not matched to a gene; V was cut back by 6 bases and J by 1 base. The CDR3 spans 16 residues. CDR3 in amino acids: CASSVRDRVSNQPQHF. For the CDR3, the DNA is TGTGCCAGCAGCGTCCGGGACAGGGTGAGCAATCAGCCCCAGCATTTT.

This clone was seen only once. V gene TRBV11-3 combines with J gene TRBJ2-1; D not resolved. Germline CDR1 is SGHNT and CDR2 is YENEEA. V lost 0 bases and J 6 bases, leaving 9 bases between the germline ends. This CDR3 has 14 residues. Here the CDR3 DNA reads TGTGCCAGCAGCTTAGATCCGGTGCGCAATGAGCAGTTCTTC. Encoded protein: CASSLDPVRNEQFF.

In DNA, the CDR3 is TGTGCCAGCGGTGCGGATTACCAAGAGACCCAGTACTTC. Its translation: CASGADYQETQYF. V is TRBV2 and J is TRBJ2-5; no firm D call. The CDR3 length is 13 residues. V gave up 8 bases and J gave up 0 bases, with 10 bases separating them. The germline gives CDR1 SNHLY, CDR2 FYNNEI.